This is a list of T cell receptor beta chains from one sample in a study of vaccination effects on CD4 cells after COVID-19. No antigen has been assigned to these receptors. Method: immunoSEQ multiplex PCR; TCRdb's copy keeps in-frame clones and lacks some. The sample lists 20,000 to 25,000 clones, approximately 77% occurring once. The source material was CD4+ T cells from PBMCs cultured with HCoV-NL63 spike peptides, sampled before COVID-19 vaccination. These receptors all come from a human donor who received a COVID-19 vaccine. Each CDR3 is given without its conserved first and last residue. D genes are given only for firm matches.

d_call | v_call | cdr3_aa
- | TRBV30 | AWSLGGPGTQY
TRBD2 | TRBV7-7 | ASKLAGGNNEQF
- | TRBV5-4 | ASSLVGGRGYGYT
- | TRBV4-1 | ASSRVGTEAF
- | TRBV6-5 | ASRMTLTGSTEAF
- | TRBV2 | ASSEARGLGNYGYT
- | TRBV28 | ASSPLGEQPRVSYT
- | TRBV6-2/TRBV6-3 | ASSYSWGAQGTQY
TRBD2 | TRBV6-6 | ASSPPGLAGEGEQF
- | TRBV18 | ASSPQGPERGAF
TRBD1 | TRBV5-4 | ASSLGGTGGSNQPQH
TRBD2 | TRBV5-4 | ASIDAGTRGTDTQY
- | TRBV19 | ASREAGFSTDTQY
TRBD2 | TRBV7-9 | ASSLEGLAGE
TRBD1 | TRBV9 | ASSARQGGEKLF
- | TRBV2 | ASRGVRAGTEAF
- | TRBV18 | ASSPAGEGTEAF
- | TRBV30 | AWRSAGANVLT
TRBD2 | TRBV4-1 | ASSGTSGSTREF
TRBD1 | TRBV3-1/TRBV3-2 | ASSQTGTGWSGANVLT
TRBD2 | TRBV13 | ASRDRSGGTSSYEQY
- | TRBV28 | ASQAVGELF
- | TRBV18 | ASSPRRRPNTEAF
- | TRBV4-2 | ASSPEGLYNEQF
- | TRBV7-9 | ASSLASGTLGNTIY
- | TRBV27 | ASSLSGRGEAF
- | TRBV6-6 | ASSYPDGFYGYT
- | TRBV10-3 | AISESIGYEQY
- | TRBV30 | AWSTGRNYGYT
- | TRBV7-9 | ASSPKVRLNTEAF
TRBD1 | TRBV4-1 | ASSQPIFRDRGDNEQF